Sequencing of this T cell receptor (beta chain) was carried out in a study of T-cell reconstitution after alpha-beta-depleted transplantation in children. CDR1 and CDR2 from the germline V gene are SGHTA and FQGTGA. The CDR3 length is 16 residues. This clonotype came up once. What it binds is not known. Germline and junction disagree at one end, which may indicate a read error. Unique molecular identifiers tagged the TCRbeta library. TCRdb analysed the PCR reads with MiXCR anew, one entry per CDR3 protein. The sample comprises 100,000 or so distinct CDR3 sequences, about 6.8% of which are singletons, and over 15% rests with the top ten. The study, taken as a whole, reports: Reports say that about two months after transplant, the alpha-beta T cells came out of several hundred graft clones that had expanded. Recipient T cells and thymic progenitors that survived were the source of the high TCRbeta diversity seen at day 60 in some patients. A year post-transplant, T-cell counts and diversity derived mostly from newly produced T cells.

Sequences were derived from PBMCs, sampled before TCRalphabeta/CD19-depleted stem cell transplant. The rearrangement joins TRBV7-3 to TRBJ2-3, with TRBD1 matching over 9 bases. The source of this sequence is a boy younger than 10 with acute lymphoblastic leukemia, due to receive a stem cell transplant. In DNA, the CDR3 is TGTGTCAGCAGCTTAAGGGGTCCGGGACAGGGTCATACGCAGTATTTT. Translated, it gives CVSSLRGPGQGHTQYF.